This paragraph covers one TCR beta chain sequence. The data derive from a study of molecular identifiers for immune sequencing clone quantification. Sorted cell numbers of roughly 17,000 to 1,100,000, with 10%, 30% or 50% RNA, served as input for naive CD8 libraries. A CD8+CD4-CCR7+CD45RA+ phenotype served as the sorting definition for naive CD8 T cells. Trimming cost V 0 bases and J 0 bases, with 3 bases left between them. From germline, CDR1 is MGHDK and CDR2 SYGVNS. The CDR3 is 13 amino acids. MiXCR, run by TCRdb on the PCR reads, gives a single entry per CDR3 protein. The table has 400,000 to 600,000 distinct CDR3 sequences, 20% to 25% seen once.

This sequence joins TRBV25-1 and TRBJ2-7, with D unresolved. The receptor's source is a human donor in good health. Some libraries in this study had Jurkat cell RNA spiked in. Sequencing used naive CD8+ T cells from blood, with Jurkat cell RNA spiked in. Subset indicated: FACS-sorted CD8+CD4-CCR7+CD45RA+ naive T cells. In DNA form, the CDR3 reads TGTGCCAGCAGTGAATATCGCTCCTACGAGCAGTACTTC. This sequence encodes CASSEYRSYEQYF.